This T cell receptor (beta chain) was found in a study of beta chain features in type 1 diabetes. The CDR3 covers 14 residues. Looked up from germline, CDR1 is MNHNS and CDR2 is SASEGT. The junction had 1 base not matched to a gene; V was cut back by 4 bases and J by 1 base. This clone was seen only a few times. Its antigen is unidentified. Expressed TCRB transcripts got sequenced, as all isolated RNA was reverse transcribed. Sequencing used immunoSEQ multiplex PCR; TCRdb keeps in-frame clones, though not all of them. This sample has 300,000 to 350,000 clones; around 8.5% occur once, and the top ten carry around 1%. The single heparinised draw taken from each donor contained 90 to 150 mL of blood on average. Study findings and constraints: Among all four CD4+ subsets, Type 1 diabetes patients had TCRB CDR3s that were moderately but significantly shorter.

The genes are TRBV6-1 and TRBJ2-5, with 9 bases matching TRBD2. The specimen sequenced was central memory CD4+ T cells from blood. This receptor was obtained from a man in his thirties or forties with type 1 diabetes. In DNA form, the CDR3 reads TGTGCCAGCAGTGCGCGGGGGGGCCAAGAGACCCAGTACTTC. This gives the protein CASSARGGQETQYF.